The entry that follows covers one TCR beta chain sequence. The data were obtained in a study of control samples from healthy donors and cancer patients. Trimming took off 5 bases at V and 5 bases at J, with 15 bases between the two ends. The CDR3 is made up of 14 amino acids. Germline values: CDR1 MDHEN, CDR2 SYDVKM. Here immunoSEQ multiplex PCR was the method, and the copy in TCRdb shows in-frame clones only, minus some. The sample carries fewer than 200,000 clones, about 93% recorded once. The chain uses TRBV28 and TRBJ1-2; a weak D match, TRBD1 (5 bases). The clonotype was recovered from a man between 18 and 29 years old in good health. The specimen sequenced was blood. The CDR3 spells CASSTTGALYGYTF. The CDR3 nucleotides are TGTGCCAGCAGTACCACTGGGGCCCTATATGGCTACACCTTC.